These T cell receptor beta chains were read from a single sample in a study of cytomegalovirus exposure and HLA in healthy donors. Only in-frame clones appear in the TCRdb table, and some are missing; sequencing was by immunoSEQ multiplex PCR. The repertoire includes around 180,000 clones, around 81% of them detected once, and around 2% sits in the top ten. Sample: PBMCs. These receptors were taken from a man in his late teens or twenties in good health and CMV-seronegative. The conserved cysteine and the conserved F or W are not part of the CDR3 here. The D gene is left open where the match is weak. Part of the rows lack a size; the others show once, few, many or a class for expanded clones.

clone_size,v_call,j_call,d_call,cdr3_aa
.,TRBV19,TRBJ2-2,.,ASSLMGVTGELF
.,TRBV6-1,TRBJ2-7,TRBD1,ASSLTGTVSYEQY
.,TRBV4-3,TRBJ1-2,TRBD1,ASSPGTANIYYGYT
.,TRBV9,TRBJ2-5,TRBD1,ASSVDPGGEAQY
.,TRBV7-9,TRBJ1-3,.,ASSPYGGNTIY
few,TRBV7-2,TRBJ1-4,TRBD1,ASSFSPDRNEKLF
.,TRBV5-1,TRBJ1-2,TRBD1,ASSLGLDRVTYGYT
once,TRBV6-6,TRBJ2-3,.,ASSYSRGFTDTQY
.,TRBV5-6,TRBJ1-2,.,ASSFGQANYGYT
few,TRBV9,TRBJ1-5,TRBD1,ASSVSGQGSQPQH
.,TRBV7-3,TRBJ2-1,.,ASSLSGEHEQF
.,TRBV9,TRBJ2-2,TRBD1,ASSKGQGRGRDTGELF
once,TRBV19,TRBJ1-1,.,ASSLASDTEAF
once,TRBV12-5,TRBJ2-7,TRBD2,ASGRGGTYEQY
.,TRBV11-3,TRBJ2-3,TRBD2,ASSQRTSRLFTDTQY
.,TRBV27,TRBJ1-4,.,ASSLTLGEANEKLF
.,TRBV6-5,TRBJ1-6,.,ASSPQGNSPLH
.,TRBV9,TRBJ2-5,.,ASSVGGPVTESETQY
few,TRBV5-1,TRBJ2-7,.,ASSLGQGIPYEQY
.,TRBV7-9,TRBJ1-1,.,ASSSRGGTEAF
.,TRBV30,TRBJ2-1,TRBD2,AFTAGSSYNEQF
.,TRBV6-6,TRBJ1-5,.,ASSSPTVIANQPQH
.,TRBV7-2,TRBJ2-1,.,ASSVVGGQYNEQF
.,TRBV5-4,TRBJ2-2,.,ASSTRGLANTGELF
.,TRBV27,TRBJ1-2,TRBD1,ASSSDGWGTEYGYT
.,TRBV4-1,TRBJ2-7,.,ASSQDWTDGQY
.,TRBV5-1,TRBJ1-4,.,ASSWGQQFENEKLF
.,TRBV7-9,TRBJ1-2,.,SSSLSESRGAFNYGYT
.,TRBV18,TRBJ2-3,TRBD2,ASSALAGGADTQY
.,TRBV6-5,TRBJ2-5,TRBD2,ATRNSGGDLTQY
once,TRBV11-2,TRBJ1-2,.,ASSLDSLPGFGRNYGYT
few,TRBV7-2,TRBJ2-7,TRBD1,ASSRRTGRIYEQY
.,TRBV6-5,TRBJ2-2,.,ASSYRGADPRELF
.,TRBV7-6,TRBJ2-5,.,ASSLFRGGETQY
.,TRBV10-1,TRBJ2-3,.,ASSERGGGQY